This T cell receptor beta chain was obtained from a study of cytomegalovirus exposure and HLA in healthy donors. CDR3 length: 11 amino acids. The ends were cut back, 7 bases at V and 6 bases at J, with 12 bases in the middle. Germline V CDR1 and CDR2: SQVTM, ANQGSEA. This PCR relied on a set of 60 Vbeta primers and 13 Jbeta primers. TCRdb keeps only in-frame clones here, not all; method: immunoSEQ multiplex PCR. Seen here are approximately 160,000 clones, around 65% observed once, and the top ten hold about 3%. The sequence derives from a woman aged 40-49 years in good health and CMV-seropositive. Specimen: PBMCs. This chain uses TRBV29-1 with TRBJ1-1; D call uncertain. The CDR3: CSARDGAEAFF. CDR3 DNA sequence: TGCAGCGCCAGAGACGGGGCTGAAGCTTTCTTT.